This T cell receptor (beta chain) was sequenced for a study of T cells after yellow fever vaccination. Each CDR3 protein is one row after TCRdb ran MiXCR on the 5' RACE reads. The table includes 300,000 to 350,000 distinct CDR3 sequences, roughly 4.3% detected once. The ends were cut back, 0 bases at V and 13 bases at J, with 10 bases in the middle. This CDR3 contains 11 residues. Per germline, CDR1 SGHRS and CDR2 YFSETQ. Study conclusions and caveats: Contaminants from the bulk population, in the form of abundant clonotypes, could be found in FACS-sorted repertoires.

To note about this clonotype: The antigen is undetermined.

The clonotype originates from a man in his late teens or twenties who received the YFV17D yellow fever vaccine. The sample was PBMCs, taken 5 days after the yellow fever booster vaccination. This chain uses TRBV5-1 with TRBJ1-2; D not certain. CDR3 loop: CASSLGGLRTF. The DNA of the CDR3 is TGCGCCAGCAGCTTGGGTGGGCTGCGCACCTTC.